These T cell receptor beta chains were read from a single sample in a study of patients and donors after allogeneic stem cell transplantation. TCRdb re-analysed the RT-PCR reads in MiXCR, keeping a single row per CDR3 protein. Of tens of thousands of distinct CDR3 sequences in the sample, under 7.5% were seen once. The sequenced sample consisted of blood, either unsorted or a sorted T cell fraction (not recorded which). These receptors were collected from a human donor who was either an allogeneic HSCT recipient or a stem cell or donor lymphocyte infusion donor (not recorded which). It is not recorded whose cells these are; they may come from a transplant donor. Both conserved end residues are part of each CDR3. Each record gives: V gene, J gene, CDR3 protein.

v_gene: TRBV20-1
j_gene: TRBJ2-7
CDR3aa: CSARPRPGQGTSYEQYF

v_gene: TRBV10-3
j_gene: TRBJ1-1
CDR3aa: CAIRSGGPNTEAFF

v_gene: TRBV21-1
j_gene: TRBJ2-1
CDR3aa: CASSKESYSTYNEQFF

v_gene: TRBV3-1
j_gene: TRBJ1-3
CDR3aa: CASSQSDSPGNTIYF

v_gene: TRBV6-5
j_gene: TRBJ2-2
CDR3aa: CASSYDRVTGELFF

v_gene: TRBV7-9
j_gene: TRBJ2-1
CDR3aa: CASRPMLAAYNEQFF

v_gene: TRBV18
j_gene: TRBJ2-3
CDR3aa: CASSNRLAGESDTQYF

v_gene: TRBV24-1
j_gene: TRBJ2-3
CDR3aa: CATRPGQSPTDTQYF

v_gene: TRBV4-1
j_gene: TRBJ2-7
CDR3aa: CASSQVQTLSTTYEQYF

v_gene: TRBV11-3
j_gene: TRBJ2-3
CDR3aa: CASSLKAGGRTDTQYF

v_gene: TRBV28
j_gene: TRBJ2-4
CDR3aa: CASSSMGGAAKNIQYF

v_gene: TRBV28
j_gene: TRBJ1-2
CDR3aa: CASSLTPGNYGYTF

v_gene: TRBV14
j_gene: TRBJ2-7
CDR3aa: CASSPPLGSSYEQYF

v_gene: TRBV4-2
j_gene: TRBJ2-5
CDR3aa: CASSQQLEYRTQYF

v_gene: TRBV14
j_gene: TRBJ2-7
CDR3aa: CASSQWYEQYF

v_gene: TRBV2
j_gene: TRBJ2-5
CDR3aa: CASSLSETQYF

v_gene: TRBV28
j_gene: TRBJ2-7
CDR3aa: CASSLWASGSYEQYF

v_gene: TRBV9
j_gene: TRBJ2-7
CDR3aa: CASSPTSITYEQYF

v_gene: TRBV14
j_gene: TRBJ2-7
CDR3aa: CASSPGTGSYEQYF

v_gene: TRBV6-5
j_gene: TRBJ2-7
CDR3aa: CANKGVAGGSHEQYF

v_gene: TRBV15
j_gene: TRBJ2-5
CDR3aa: CATSREETQYF

v_gene: TRBV28
j_gene: TRBJ2-7
CDR3aa: CASSLMQPYEQYF

v_gene: TRBV28
j_gene: TRBJ2-3
CDR3aa: CASSSPTSFSDTQYF

v_gene: TRBV2
j_gene: TRBJ2-7
CDR3aa: CASSDPGGGEQYF

v_gene: TRBV21-1
j_gene: TRBJ1-2
CDR3aa: CASSKSWGDKGDYGYTF

v_gene: TRBV11-3
j_gene: TRBJ2-7
CDR3aa: CASSVSPTTYEQYF

v_gene: TRBV21-1
j_gene: TRBJ2-1
CDR3aa: CASSRLAQYAEQFF

v_gene: TRBV6-2/TRBV6-3
j_gene: TRBJ1-1
CDR3aa: CASSYALGDMVSTEAFF

v_gene: TRBV28
j_gene: TRBJ1-2
CDR3aa: CASSPTPARNYGYTF

v_gene: TRBV5-1
j_gene: TRBJ2-2
CDR3aa: CASSPLTGELFF

v_gene: TRBV9
j_gene: TRBJ2-1
CDR3aa: CASSVAGGLGFEQFF

v_gene: TRBV20-1
j_gene: TRBJ1-1
CDR3aa: CSARGQGGLTEAFF

v_gene: TRBV6-5
j_gene: TRBJ1-1
CDR3aa: CASSYSRWGMGTEAFF

v_gene: TRBV5-5
j_gene: TRBJ2-3
CDR3aa: CASSPGSTDTQYF

v_gene: TRBV12-3/TRBV12-4
j_gene: TRBJ1-1
CDR3aa: CASSLGTTNTEAFF

v_gene: TRBV12-3/TRBV12-4
j_gene: TRBJ2-1
CDR3aa: CASSFKGITSGSISEQFF

v_gene: TRBV20-1
j_gene: TRBJ2-7
CDR3aa: CSVNGWGSSYEQYF

v_gene: TRBV28
j_gene: TRBJ2-7
CDR3aa: CASMATSGRGEQYF

v_gene: TRBV7-6
j_gene: TRBJ1-5
CDR3aa: CASSLAGIQPQHF

v_gene: TRBV12-3/TRBV12-4
j_gene: TRBJ2-5
CDR3aa: CASSLGRQETQYF

v_gene: TRBV5-1
j_gene: TRBJ2-1
CDR3aa: CASSLEASLSEQFF